This record covers a single T cell receptor (beta chain). Antigen unknown. Using its own MiXCR run on the RT-PCR reads, TCRdb lists one record per CDR3 protein. The sample consists of approximately 680,000 distinct CDR3 sequences, approximately 14% of them appearing once. This specimen comes from a study of response to subunit inactivated influenza vaccine. Study-level results: Authors proposed each seasonal influenza vaccination draws in few new T cells.

Trimming pared 5 bases from V and 6 bases from J, leaving 16 bases between. The CDR3 consists of 13 residues. Germline assignment: CDR1 SQVTM and CDR2 ANQGSEA. The chain recombines TRBV29-1 with TRBJ1-1; D gene unclear. This specimen consisted of PBMCs from blood, obtained approximately 12 days after vaccination. The sequence was obtained from a middle-aged man who received an inactivated influenza vaccine. CDR3 in amino acids: CSVILSRFSEAFF. DNA of the CDR3: TGCAGCGTTATTCTTTCTAGGTTTTCTGAAGCTTTCTTT. The entire variable domain, with the rest obtained from reference TRBV29-1 and TRBJ1-1, is as follows: SAVISQKPSRDICQRGTSLTIQCQVDSQVTMMFWYRQQPGQSLTLIATANQGSEATYESGFVIDKFPISRPNLTFSTLTVSNMSPEDSSIYLCSVILSRFSEAFFGQGTRLTVV.